What follows are 25 T cell receptor beta chains derived from one specimen sequenced in a study of tissue T cells after allogeneic stem cell transplantation. The protocol was immunoSEQ multiplex PCR, while the TCRdb copy is restricted to in-frame clones and leaves out a portion. This table has around 2,000 clones, around four fifths appearing once. Source: ileal tissue, taken at autopsy. These receptors were collected from a male patient aged 40 to 70 with steroid-refractory graft-versus-host disease after an allogeneic stem cell transplant. Part of the T cell pool may stem from the graft donor.

The J gene is TRBJ2-3, the V gene TRBV4-3, with 13 nucleotides matching TRBD2. V lost 8 bases to trimming and J lost 5 bases; unmatched junction nucleotides: 13. The CDR3 length is 17 residues. Germline V gene lookup returns CDR1 LGHNA and CDR2 YSLEER. CDR3 sequence: CASPKGTGLAGIDTQYF. The CDR3 DNA follows: TGCGCCAGCCCAAAAGGGACGGGACTAGCGGGGATAGATACGCAGTATTTT.

The chain links TRBV21-1 to TRBJ1-6. TRBV21-1 is designated a pseudogene. CDR3 length: 16 residues. CDR3 loop: CASSKIEGSYNSPLHF. In DNA form, the CDR3 reads TGTGCCAGCAGCAAAATCGAGGGTTCCTATAATTCACCCCTCCACTTT.

The V call is TRBV15, the J call TRBJ1-2; D is unclear. Deletions cut 0 bases from V and 8 bases from J, with 7 bases between. The CDR3 length is 12 residues. Germline loops: CDR1 LNHNV, CDR2 YYDKDF (reference sequence). The CDR3 reads CATSRDGGGYTF. In nucleotides, the CDR3 is TGTGCCACCAGCAGAGATGGTGGCGGCTACACCTTC.

The chain couples TRBV5-1 to TRBJ1-4; 9 bases match TRBD1. Germline V gene sequence: CDR1 SGHRS, CDR2 YFSETQ. The CDR3 contains 14 residues. With V trimmed by 4 bases and J by 6 bases, 4 bases remained unmatched. CDR3 bases: TGCGCCAGCAGCGTAGACAGGGGGGATGAAAAACTGTTTTTT. It is translated as CASSVDRGDEKLFF.

This chain joins TRBV4-3 and TRBJ2-7; D possibly corresponds to TRBD1 (6 bases). Germline lookup yields CDR1 LGHNA and CDR2 YSLEER. V dropped 5 bases and J dropped 6 bases, with 17 bases sitting between them. The CDR3 length is 14 residues. The CDR3 sequence is CASSVGPQGTEQYF. In DNA, the CDR3 is TGCGCCAGCAGCGTCGGACCACAGGGAACCGAGCAGTACTTC.

This clone was recorded once. The J gene is TRBJ1-1, the V gene TRBV3-1 (or the pseudogene TRBV3-2); no clear D. Germline V gene sequence: CDR1 LGHDT, CDR2 YNNKEL (reference sequence). V gave up 1 base and J gave up 1 base, with 7 bases separating them. The CDR3 is 14 residues long. For the CDR3, the DNA is TGTGCCAGCAGCCAAGTAGGATCGAACACTGAAGCTTTCTTT. This codes for CASSQVGSNTEAFF.

The chain is built from TRBV29-1 and TRBJ2-3, with D possibly TRBD1 on 5 matching bases. CDR1 is SQVTM, CDR2 ANQGSEA, per germline. CDR3 length equals 13 residues. Trimming removed 6 bases at V and 5 bases at J, with 15 bases between. DNA of the CDR3: TGCAGCGTCCGCCTCCTGGGGCTAGATACGCAGTATTTT. As protein: CSVRLLGLDTQYF.

This clone was picked up one time. The V gene is TRBV7-9, the J gene TRBJ2-7; TRBD1 or TRBD2 may be the D gene (5 bases each). Germline CDR1 reads SEHNR; CDR2 reads FQNEAQ (reference sequence). Trimming took off 5 bases at V and 5 bases at J, with 13 bases between the two ends. This CDR3 has 13 amino acids. Here the CDR3 DNA reads TGTGCCAGCAGCCCCGGGACCCCTAACGAGCAGTACTTC. Protein sequence: CASSPGTPNEQYF.

The rearrangement joins TRBV4-3 to TRBJ2-5, with 8 nucleotides matching TRBD2. The CDR3 loop spans 15 amino acids. Germline V gene data show CDR1 as LGHNA and CDR2 as YSLEER. The J segment lost 4 bases and the V segment lost 1 base, leaving 5 bases of the junction unmatched. The CDR3, as DNA: TGCGCCAGCAGCCAAGGGCCGACTAGCGTAGAGACCCAGTACTTC. It encodes CASSQGPTSVETQYF.

V gene TRBV7-9 combines with J gene TRBJ1-2; D unclear. Germline assignment: CDR1 SEHNR and CDR2 FQNEAQ (reference sequence). Trimming cost V 1 base and J 4 bases, with 13 bases left between them. The CDR3 length is 15 residues. CDR3 bases: TGTGCCAGCAGCTTAGAGTCGGGATGGAGCTATGGCTACACCTTC. This gives the protein CASSLESGWSYGYTF.

In regard to this clone: The sample carries other DNA sequences with the same CDR3. This chain connects TRBV7-2 to TRBJ2-2; TRBD2 matches 12 bases. The V gene's germline CDR1 is SGHTA and CDR2 FQGNSA. The CDR3 is 17 residues long. V lost 4 bases, J lost 0 bases, and 3 bases stayed unmatched. The CDR3 region has the DNA TGTGCCAGCAGCTCCGGACTAGCGGGGACGAACACCGGGGAGCTGTTTTTT. The encoded protein is CASSSGLAGTNTGELFF.

This rearrangement joins TRBV4-2 to TRBJ1-3; D may be TRBD1 (6 bases). The CDR3 totals 17 residues. Germline V gene sequence: CDR1 LGHNA, CDR2 YNFKEQ. The V gene lost 0 bases and the J gene lost 4 bases, with 16 bases spanning the gap. CDR3 protein: CASSQDSLWGRGNTIYF. CDR3 in DNA: TGTGCCAGCAGCCAAGATAGTCTATGGGGGCGCGGAAACACCATATATTTT.

This chain connects TRBV11-3 to TRBJ2-3; TRBD2 agrees at 8 bases. This CDR3 has 17 residues. The germline CDR1 and CDR2 sequences are SGHNT and YENEEA. V lost 1 base, J lost 1 base, and 7 bases stayed unmatched. CDR3 DNA sequence: TGTGCCAGCAGCTTAGCTTTGGGGCGGGGGGGCACAGATACGCAGTATTTT. Translating it yields CASSLALGRGGTDTQYF.

V gene TRBV19 combines with J gene TRBJ2-3, with D maybe TRBD1 (5 bases). Looked up from germline, CDR1 is LNHDA and CDR2 is SQIVND (reference sequence). The CDR3 length is 14 residues. Trimming pared 6 bases from V and 0 bases from J, leaving 10 bases between. CDR3 sequence reads: CASSQGSSTDTQYF. CDR3 nucleotide sequence: TGTGCCAGTAGCCAGGGATCTAGCACAGATACGCAGTATTTT.

The rearrangement joins TRBV12-3 or TRBV12-4 to TRBJ1-2; D call uncertain. The V gene lost 2 bases and the J gene lost 3 bases, with 7 bases spanning the gap. CDR3 length equals 13 residues. CDR3 amino acids: CASSLRSDYGYTF. CDR3 nucleotides: TGTGCCAGCAGTTTACGGTCCGACTATGGCTACACCTTC.

The chain recombines TRBV5-1 with TRBJ1-1, with TRBD1 as a possible D gene (5 bases). This CDR3 is 14 amino acids long. CDR1 is SGHRS and CDR2 is YFSETQ in the germline V gene. The V end was cut by 3 bases, the J end by 6 bases, with 15 bases between. CDR3 region: CASSWGEGRPEAFF. The CDR3 nucleotides read TGCGCCAGCAGCTGGGGAGAGGGGAGGCCTGAAGCTTTCTTT.

The gene calls are TRBV3-1 (or the pseudogene TRBV3-2) and TRBJ1-3; no clear D gene. Trimming took off 3 bases at V and 4 bases at J, with 16 bases between the two ends. Germline V gene data show CDR1 as LGHDT and CDR2 as YNNKEL (reference sequence). The CDR3 sequence is 16 residues long. The CDR3 sequence: CASSHAAGPVGNTIYF. The DNA of the CDR3 is TGTGCCAGCAGCCACGCAGCAGGCCCGGTGGGAAACACCATATATTTT.

CDR3 coding DNA: TGTGCCATCAGTGAGTCGTTTGGGACAGGGGATGAAAAACTGTTTTTT. It encodes CAISESFGTGDEKLFF. The chain joins TRBV10-3 to TRBJ1-4; TRBD1 agrees at 10 bases. From germline, CDR1 is ENHRY and CDR2 SYGVKD. V trimming: 0 bases; J trimming: 6 bases; junction bases outside the gene matches: 4. This CDR3 has 16 amino acids.

This clone was observed a handful of times. This same CDR3 is encoded by further DNA sequences in the sample. This chain uses TRBV27 with TRBJ2-5; D unresolved. Germline values: CDR1 MNHEY, CDR2 SMNVEV (reference sequence). The CDR3 length is 13 residues. V was pared by 6 bases and J by 1 base, with 9 bases between. The CDR3 nucleotides read TGTGCCAGCAGCCGCGGAGTCCAAGAGACCCAGTACTTC. Protein product: CASSRGVQETQYF.

The chain combines TRBV6-2 or TRBV6-3 with TRBJ2-7, with D unclear. Germline values: CDR1 MNHEY, CDR2 SVGEGT. Trimming pared 2 bases from V and 0 bases from J, leaving 14 bases between. The CDR3 is made up of 16 amino acids. The CDR3 protein is CASSYEIGRISYEQYF. Written as DNA, the CDR3 is TGTGCCAGCAGTTACGAGATTGGACGGATCTCCTACGAGCAGTACTTC.

The chain is built from TRBV7-2 and TRBJ1-3; D call uncertain. The germline V gene has CDR1 SGHTA and CDR2 FQGNSA. CDR3 size: 13 residues. Trimming pared 5 bases from V and 6 bases from J, leaving 11 bases between. The CDR3 loop is CASSPGRVNTIYF. Here the CDR3 DNA reads TGTGCCAGCAGCCCCGGGAGGGTAAACACCATATATTTT. The variable domain in full, completed from reference TRBV7-2 and TRBJ1-3, reads GAGVSQSPSNKVTEKGKDVELRCDPISGHTALYWYRQSLGQGLEFLIYFQGNSAPDKSGLPSDRFSAERTGGSVSTLTIQRTQQEDSAVYLCASSPGRVNTIYFGEGSWLTVV.

This chain connects TRBV3-1 (or the pseudogene TRBV3-2) to TRBJ2-3; D is possibly TRBD1 (6 bases). This CDR3 region has 16 residues. Deletions cut 5 bases from V and 0 bases from J, with 15 bases between. Germline assignment: CDR1 LGHDT and CDR2 YNNKEL (reference sequence). Written as DNA, the CDR3 is TGTGCCAGCAGCATGGGGGCCGATGGCAGCACAGATACGCAGTATTTT. Its protein is CASSMGADGSTDTQYF.

The CDR3 sequence is CASSLGLEETQYF. The DNA of the CDR3 is TGTGCCAGCAGCTTAGGACTTGAAGAGACCCAGTACTTC. This chain links TRBV7-2 with TRBJ2-5; D remains ambiguous. The V gene's germline CDR1 is SGHTA and CDR2 FQGNSA. Trimming removed 1 base from V and 3 bases from J, with 6 bases in between. CDR3 length: 13 residues.

V usage is TRBV7-8 and J usage is TRBJ1-2; possible D gene TRBD1, 6 bases. V gave up 1 base and J gave up 3 bases, with 15 bases separating them. Looked up from germline, CDR1 is SGHVS and CDR2 is FQNEAQ. This CDR3 comprises 16 residues. CDR3 in DNA: TGTGCCAGCAGCTTAGTTCCTAGGGGGGAATACTATGGCTACACCTTC. This gives the protein CASSLVPRGEYYGYTF. The variable domain in full, with the rest retrieved from reference TRBV7-8 and TRBJ1-2, is GAGVSQSPRYKVAKRGQDVALRCDPISGHVSLFWYQQALGQGPEFLTYFQNEAQLDKSGLPSDRFFAERPEGSVSTLKIQRTQQEDSAVYLCASSLVPRGEYYGYTFGSGTRLTVV.

This chain links TRBV27 with TRBJ2-3, with TRBD2 identical over 8 bases. Unmatched junction bases numbered 16, after V lost 4 bases and J lost 4 bases. The CDR3 contains 18 residues. The germline V gene has CDR1 MNHEY and CDR2 SMNVEV (reference sequence). This chain's CDR3 is CASSSTSGGGSHSDTQYF. The CDR3 coding sequence is TGTGCCAGCAGTTCCACCTCTGGCGGGGGGTCTCACTCAGATACGCAGTATTTT.